The clone carrying this T cell receptor beta chain was counted at least ten times. Its antigen is undetermined. This entry belongs to a study of T cells in Graves' hyperthyroidism and ophthalmopathy. The CDR3 sequence is 15 residues long. Germline assignment: CDR1 SGHNT and CDR2 YYREEE (reference sequence). Trimming removed 2 bases at V and 6 bases at J, with 18 bases between. TCR beta CDR3 sequences were amplified from RNA transcripts. Researchers ran a first-round RT-PCR on the TCR CDR3 using the HTBI primer set. MiXCR, run by TCRdb on the multiplex PCR reads, gives a single entry per CDR3 protein. The sample contains hundreds of thousands of distinct CDR3 sequences, less than 20% of which appear only once. Study conclusions and caveats: Ophthalmopathy, which appeared later, was predicted by the model a median 6.5 months before onset.

The TCR was taken from a woman aged 18-29 years with Graves' hyperthyroidism that later progressed to Graves' ophthalmopathy. What was sequenced was blood. The chain uses TRBV5-4 and TRBJ2-7; D is perhaps TRBD2 (5 bases). CDR3 nucleotide sequence: TGTGCCAGCAGCTTAGGGAGCCGACTCGAGGGCGAGCAGTACTTC. It translates to CASSLGSRLEGEQYF.